These 18 T cell receptor beta chains were sequenced from one sample in a study of blood T cell repertoires in COVID-19. TCRdb's table, derived via immunoSEQ multiplex PCR, lists solely in-frame clones and lacks some. This table has over 55,000 clones, around 88% appearing once. What was sequenced was peripheral blood. These receptor sequences come from an elderly woman with acute or convalescent COVID-19.

The chain couples TRBV6-5 to TRBJ2-2; 8 bases map to TRBD2. The CDR3 length is 16 residues. Per germline, CDR1 MNHEY and CDR2 SVGAGI. V shed 4 bases, J shed 3 bases, and the junction held 7 bases outside the gene matches. The CDR3 sequence is CASSSLGAGDTGELFF. For the CDR3, the DNA is TGTGCCAGCAGTTCCCTGGGAGCGGGGGACACCGGGGAGCTGTTTTTT.

V gene TRBV27 combines with J gene TRBJ2-5; 8 nucleotides align to TRBD1. Germline V gene data show CDR1 as MNHEY and CDR2 as SMNVEV (reference sequence). CDR3 length: 14 residues. V was clipped by 5 bases and J by 4 bases; unmatched bases: 6. The CDR3 coding sequence is TGTGCCAGCAGTGGACAGGGAGTCGGAGAGACCCAGTACTTC. Its translation is CASSGQGVGETQYF.

This sequence joins TRBV28 and TRBJ1-5; possibly TRBD1 for D (6 bases). With 7 bases removed from V and 2 bases from J, the gap between germline ends came to 15 bases. This CDR3 region has 15 residues. Germline assignment: CDR1 MDHEN and CDR2 SYDVKM. The DNA for the CDR3 is TGTGCCAGCACTCCTGGCGGGGGGCGCAATCAGCCCCAGCATTTT. The encoded protein is CASTPGGGRNQPQHF. The full variable domain, rest sourced from reference TRBV28 and TRBJ1-5, is DVKVTQSSRYLVKRTGEKVFLECVQDMDHENMFWYRQDPGLGLRLIYFSYDVKMKEKGDIPEGYSVSREKKERFSLILESASTNQTSMYLCASTPGGGRNQPQHFGDGTRLSIL.

The rearrangement joins TRBV10-3 to TRBJ1-4, with 9 bases lining up with TRBD1. V gave up 2 bases and J gave up 7 bases; unmatched junction bases: 5. This CDR3 is built from 15 residues. Germline V gives CDR1 ENHRY, CDR2 SYGVKD. The CDR3 coding sequence is TGTGCCATCAGTGAGGACAGGGGGGGTTTTGAAAAACTGTTTTTT. Translation gives CAISEDRGGFEKLFF.

The rearrangement links TRBV6-5 to TRBJ2-7; TRBD1 agrees at 7 bases. CDR3 size: 13 residues. V was pared by 5 bases and J by 4 bases, with 5 bases of the junction left unmatched. CDR1 MNHEY and CDR2 SVGAGI come from the germline V gene. The DNA of the CDR3 is TGTGCCAGCAGTATCAGGGGGTTGTACGAGCAGTACTTC. Its translation: CASSIRGLYEQYF.

The chain joins TRBV19 to TRBJ1-5; D unclear. Germline-derived CDR1 and CDR2 are LNHDA and SQIVND (reference sequence). V dropped 5 bases and J dropped 11 bases, with 10 bases sitting between them. This CDR3 region has 11 residues. The CDR3 coding sequence is TGTGCCAGTAGTTGGGGAGAAGCCCAGCATTTT. Amino acid sequence: CASSWGEAQHF.

This clone was seen a single time. The chain is built from TRBV7-8 and TRBJ2-7; 11 bases map to TRBD2. CDR1 is SGHVS and CDR2 is FQNEAQ in the germline V gene. CDR3 length: 15 amino acids. V lost 5 bases and J lost 5; bases outside the gene matches: 8. CDR3 sequence (DNA): TGTGCCAGCAGCACACGTAGCGGGGGGGCCGACGAGCAGTACTTC. Amino acids: CASSTRSGGADEQYF. The whole variable domain, filled in from reference TRBV7-8 and TRBJ2-7, reads GAGVSQSPRYKVAKRGQDVALRCDPISGHVSLFWYQQALGQGPEFLTYFQNEAQLDKSGLPSDRFFAERPEGSVSTLKIQRTQQEDSAVYLCASSTRSGGADEQYFGPGTRLTVT.

The chain couples TRBV5-1 to TRBJ1-5; 7 nucleotides agree with TRBD1. CDR1 and CDR2 (germline): SGHRS, YFSETQ. V shed 0 bases, J shed 0 bases, and the junction held 12 bases outside the gene matches. The CDR3 is made up of 19 amino acids. The CDR3 region has the DNA TGCGCCAGCAGCTTGGTAGAGACAGGGTCCAGATATAGCAATCAGCCCCAGCATTTT. It yields the protein CASSLVETGSRYSNQPQHF. Complete variable domain (other parts from reference TRBV5-1 and TRBJ1-5): KAGVTQTPRYLIKTRGQQVTLSCSPISGHRSVSWYQQTPGQGLQFLFEYFSETQRNKGNFPGRFSGRQFSNSRSEMNVSTLELGDSALYLCASSLVETGSRYSNQPQHFGDGTRLSIL.

J is TRBJ2-5 and V is TRBV7-3; TRBD2 agrees at 8 bases. CDR3 size: 14 residues. Germline V gene lookup returns CDR1 SGHTA and CDR2 FQGTGA. Trimming took 5 bases from V and 4 from J; bases not matched to a gene: 6. DNA for the CDR3: TGTGCCAGCAGCCACCGGGGGGGAGCAGAGACCCAGTACTTC. This codes for CASSHRGGAETQYF.

The table lists this clone with a count of one. The chain recombines TRBV18 with TRBJ2-5, with 7 nucleotides matching TRBD1. CDR3 length: 15 amino acids. The V segment lost 1 base and the J segment 4 bases; nucleotides outside the gene matches: 6. Germline V gives CDR1 KGHSH, CDR2 LQKENI. The CDR3 bases are TGTGCCAGCTCACCACAGGGGGCGGCGGGAGAGACCCAGTACTTC. The encoded protein is CASSPQGAAGETQYF.

The chain joins TRBV5-1 to TRBJ2-7, with 8 bases aligning to TRBD1. After removal of 4 bases from V and 6 bases from J, the junction contained 9 bases not matched to a gene. Germline V gives CDR1 SGHRS, CDR2 YFSETQ. The CDR3 loop spans 14 amino acids. The CDR3, as DNA: TGCGCCAGCAGCGGACAGCAGGGGGCCGGCGAGCAGTACTTC. Its translation: CASSGQQGAGEQYF.

The chain carries TRBV19 and TRBJ1-5; a weak D match, TRBD1 (6 bases). CDR1 and CDR2 (germline): LNHDA, SQIVND (reference sequence). The CDR3 runs to 13 residues. Trimming took 9 bases from V and 4 from J, leaving 13 bases between them. CDR3 DNA sequence: TGTGCCAGCGCTTTGCAGGGGAATCAGCCCCAGCATTTT. Its protein is CASALQGNQPQHF.

This chain uses TRBV28 with TRBJ1-5, with TRBD1 matching over 7 bases. CDR1 is MDHEN and CDR2 is SYDVKM in the germline V gene. This CDR3 is 15 amino acids long. Unmatched junction bases numbered 8, after V lost 7 bases and J lost 2 bases. CDR3 residues: CASTGTANGNQPQHF. As DNA, the CDR3 is TGTGCCAGCACCGGGACAGCAAACGGCAATCAGCCCCAGCATTTT.

V usage is TRBV7-2 and J usage is TRBJ2-3, with 8 positions matching TRBD2. With V trimmed by 2 bases and J by 2 bases, 6 bases remained unmatched. The CDR3 sequence is 16 residues long. Germline CDR1 SGHTA, CDR2 FQGNSA. The CDR3 region has the DNA TGTGCCAGCAGCTTAAAGAGCGGGGGAATCACAGATACGCAGTATTTT. It yields the protein CASSLKSGGITDTQYF. The whole variable domain, filled in from reference TRBV7-2 and TRBJ2-3, reads GAGVSQSPSNKVTEKGKDVELRCDPISGHTALYWYRQSLGQGLEFLIYFQGNSAPDKSGLPSDRFSAERTGGSVSTLTIQRTQQEDSAVYLCASSLKSGGITDTQYFGPGTRLTVL.

The count of this clone is one. This sequence joins TRBV24-1 and TRBJ1-2; D is unresolved. This CDR3 has 12 residues. CDR1 and CDR2 from the germline V gene are KGHDR and SFDVKD. V was trimmed by 9 bases and J by 6 bases, leaving 13 bases between them. Here the CDR3 reads CATFRREDGYTF. DNA for the CDR3: TGTGCCACCTTCAGAAGGGAGGATGGCTACACCTTC.

This chain uses TRBV5-1 with TRBJ1-2; D call uncertain. With 0 bases removed from V and 0 bases from J, the gap between germline ends came to 12 bases. Germline V gene data show CDR1 as SGHRS and CDR2 as YFSETQ. CDR3 length equals 16 residues. Here the CDR3 DNA reads TGCGCCAGCAGCTTGGGTCTGGCAGAAACTAACTATGGCTACACCTTC. This encodes CASSLGLAETNYGYTF.

The CDR3 bases are TGTGCCAGCAGCTCGGACAGCATTAATTCACCCCTCCACTTT. Protein product: CASSSDSINSPLHF. The gene calls are TRBV7-9 and TRBJ1-6; the D gene is possibly TRBD1 (6 bases). The CDR3 runs to 14 residues. The germline V and J ends were trimmed by 4 bases and 6 bases, with 10 bases remaining between them. CDR1 and CDR2 (germline): SEHNR, FQNEAQ (reference sequence).

This rearrangement joins TRBV5-1 to TRBJ2-7; 7 nucleotides align to TRBD1. Trimming removed 4 bases from V and 1 base from J; junction bases left unmatched: 8. There are 15 residues in the CDR3. Germline V lookup: CDR1 SGHRS, CDR2 YFSETQ. The CDR3 is CASSPGDSLSYEQYF. In DNA, the CDR3 is TGCGCCAGCAGCCCTGGGGACAGCCTATCCTACGAGCAGTACTTC.